This is a list of T cell receptor beta chains from one sample in a study of STAT5B mutations in CD4+ large granular lymphocyte leukemia. This table comes from immunoSEQ multiplex PCR, and its TCRdb copy is limited to in-frame clones, with some not included. The data show a few thousand clones, over 60% seen once. Sequenced sample: PBMCs. The origin of the receptors is a man in his 70s with CD4+ T-cell large granular lymphocyte leukemia. CDR3s leave out the opening cysteine and the closing phenylalanine or tryptophan. Clone size is shown for a subset of rows, as once, few, many or a class of expanded clone.

abundance	j_gene	len	v_gene	CDR3aa
few	TRBJ1-4	16	TRBV4-1	ASSQDPVWSATNEKLF
-	TRBJ2-3	13	TRBV9	ASSVAGGGGDTQY
-	TRBJ2-7	13	TRBV6-9	ASSYSGRNGYEQY
-	TRBJ2-1	12	TRBV10-3	AISESTALNEQF
-	TRBJ1-2	13	TRBV5-8	ASSLDDTDFYGYT
-	TRBJ2-4	13	TRBV6-1	ASSELAGGKNIQY
-	TRBJ2-7	11	TRBV5-5	ASSLEVGYEQY
-	TRBJ2-5	13	TRBV11-3	ASSQGRGTQETQY
-	TRBJ1-1	9	TRBV5-5	ASSLGTEAF
-	TRBJ1-2	9	TRBV20-1	SAPAQYGYT
-	TRBJ1-2	13	TRBV14	ASSQASGGPYGYT
-	TRBJ2-1	15	TRBV7-9	ASSDWVGDYSYNEQF
-	TRBJ2-7	9	TRBV7-3	ASSFSGEQY
-	TRBJ1-1	12	TRBV5-8	ASGFRTGTTEAF
few	TRBJ1-2	11	TRBV7-9	ASSAPGDNRYT
-	TRBJ2-2	14	TRBV6-5	ASSYSDRVGTGELF
-	TRBJ2-1	12	TRBV6-1	ASSGLAGLNEQF
-	TRBJ2-5	12	TRBV10-2	ASSGDRTQETQY
-	TRBJ2-7	13	TRBV6-1	ASSESGEASYEQY
-	TRBJ2-7	13	TRBV10-3	AISDKTSGTPEQY
-	TRBJ2-2	15	TRBV5-1	ASSLLGTASNTGELF
-	TRBJ2-2	11	TRBV6-4	ASSDSPTGELF
medium-sized	TRBJ1-1	11	TRBV27	ASRFRGNTEAF
few	TRBJ2-2	13	TRBV19	ASSIGRTATGELF
-	TRBJ1-3	14	TRBV25-1	ASSEHPGSLGNTIY
-	TRBJ1-2	12	TRBV28	ASSPRAVEDGYT
few	TRBJ2-1	13	TRBV27	ASSLGGRSYNEQF
-	TRBJ2-2	12	TRBV6-1	ASREGPYTGELF
-	TRBJ2-7	10	TRBV5-4	ASGVTSDEQY
-	TRBJ2-7	12	TRBV7-2	ASSLAPGPYEQY
-	TRBJ2-7	11	TRBV7-9	ASSPGGPYEQY
once	TRBJ2-1	14	TRBV7-9	ASSSPGGGSYNEQF
few	TRBJ2-5	11	TRBV27	ASSTDGGETQY
-	TRBJ2-1	13	TRBV5-1	ASSLVTSGDNEQF
-	TRBJ2-6	11	TRBV29-1	SVDPSGANVLT
-	TRBJ2-3	13	TRBV7-3	ASRAVGGVADTQY
-	TRBJ1-5	12	TRBV19	ASSIQGAFQPQH
-	TRBJ2-3	12	TRBV14	ASSQDSFPDTQY
-	TRBJ2-3	14	TRBV27	ASSSVAGAAYITQY
-	-	11	TRBV4-2	ASRPGLHYEQY
-	TRBJ2-7	10	TRBV5-8	ASSGGSYEQY
-	TRBJ2-5	14	TRBV4-1	ASSQGTRWQQETQY
-	TRBJ2-7	13	TRBV6-6	ASSYSAGSSYEQY
-	TRBJ2-7	13	TRBV15	ATSRDTSGSYEQY
-	TRBJ1-4	12	TRBV7-9	ASSSPPRNEKLF
-	TRBJ2-4	15	TRBV27	ASSLSPWDRGGNIQY
-	TRBJ1-4	10	TRBV28	ASSTQRGGLF
-	TRBJ2-2	17	TRBV11-2	ASSLREASGRARGGELF
-	TRBJ2-1	12	TRBV4-1	ASSLPSGGNEQF
-	TRBJ2-2	11	TRBV6-5	ASSYRPTGELF
-	TRBJ2-7	12	TRBV25-1	ASREVTSGTEQY